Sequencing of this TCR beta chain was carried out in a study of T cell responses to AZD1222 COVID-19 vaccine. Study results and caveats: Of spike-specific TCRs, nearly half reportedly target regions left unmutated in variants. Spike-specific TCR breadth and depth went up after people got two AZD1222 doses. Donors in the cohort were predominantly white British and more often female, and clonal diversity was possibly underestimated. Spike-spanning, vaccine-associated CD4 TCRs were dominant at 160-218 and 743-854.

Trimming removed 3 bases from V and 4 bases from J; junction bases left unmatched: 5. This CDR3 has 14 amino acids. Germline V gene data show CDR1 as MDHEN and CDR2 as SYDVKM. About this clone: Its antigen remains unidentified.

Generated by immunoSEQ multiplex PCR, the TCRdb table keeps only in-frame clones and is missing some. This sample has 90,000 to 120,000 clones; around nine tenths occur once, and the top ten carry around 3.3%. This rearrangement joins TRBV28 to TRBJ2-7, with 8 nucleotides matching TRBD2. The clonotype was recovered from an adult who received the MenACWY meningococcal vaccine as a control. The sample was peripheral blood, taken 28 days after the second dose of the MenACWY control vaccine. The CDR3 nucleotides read TGTGCCAGCAGTTTGGCGGGGGGCTGGTACGAGCAGTACTTC. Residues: CASSLAGGWYEQYF.